This TCR beta chain was sequenced during a study of T cell responses to AZD1222 COVID-19 vaccine. This CDR3 has 18 residues. The germline gives CDR1 LGHNA, CDR2 YNFKEQ. The V and J ends lost 2 bases and 2 bases respectively, with 21 bases between them. TCRdb's copy holds only in-frame clones and misses some; the assay was immunoSEQ multiplex PCR. There are about 89,000 clones in the sample; 70% to 90% occur only once, and around 5.5% lies in the top ten. The V gene is TRBV4-2, the J gene TRBJ1-2, with D perhaps matching TRBD1 (5 bases). The TCR originated in an adult who received the AZD1222 COVID-19 vaccine. The sample was peripheral blood, taken 28 days after the second AZD1222 dose. This CDR3 is CASSQLPPGQEINYGYTF. For the CDR3, the DNA is TGTGCCAGCAGCCAACTTCCCCCCGGACAAGAAATAAACTATGGCTACACCTTC.